Listed below are T cell receptor beta chains from one sample, sequenced in a study of CD8 T cells in Susac syndrome. TCRdb reprocessed the immunoSEQ multiplex PCR reads via MiXCR and lists one record per CDR3 protein. The sample contains roughly 140,000 distinct CDR3 sequences, less than 97% of which appear only once. Material: CD8+ T cells from PBMCs. The source is a human donor with multiple sclerosis. Both conserved end residues are part of each CDR3. A D gene is named only where the DNA matches it firmly. Clone size is stated in some rows and not others, as once, few, many or a class when expanded.

CDR3nt,CDR3aa,v_gene,d_gene,abundance,len,j_gene
TGTGCCAGCAGTTTAGTCAAGGGGGTCGGGGAGACCCAGTACTTC,CASSLVKGVGETQYF,TRBV12-3/TRBV12-4,NA,NA,15,TRBJ2-5
TGCAGCGTTGGTATAAAAGACTATGGCTACACCTTC,CSVGIKDYGYTF,TRBV29-1,NA,NA,12,TRBJ1-2
TGCGCCAGCAGTGATACAGGAGGGGACACTGAAGCTTTCTTT,CASSDTGGDTEAFF,TRBV23-1,NA,NA,14,TRBJ1-1
TGTGCCAGCAGCTCCCCCGCCCGTTTGCTGGGGGAGACCCAGTACTTC,CASSSPARLLGETQYF,TRBV3-1,NA,NA,16,TRBJ2-5
TGTGCCTGGAGTGTAAGGCTGAACACTGAAGCTTTCTTT,CAWSVRLNTEAFF,TRBV30,NA,NA,13,TRBJ1-1
TGTGCCAGCAGCTTCAACAGGGACACAGATACGCAGTATTTT,CASSFNRDTDTQYF,TRBV5-4,NA,NA,14,TRBJ2-3
TGCAGCGTTGAAGAAGCGGAACAGATTCTCTACAATGAGCAGTTCTTC,CSVEEAEQILYNEQFF,TRBV29-1,NA,NA,16,TRBJ2-1
TGCGCCAGCAGCTTGGGCCCTACCGGCGGTAGCTACGAGCAGTACTTC,CASSLGPTGGSYEQYF,TRBV5-1,NA,NA,16,TRBJ2-7
TGTGCCAGCAGCTTAATGAGCGGGGGAAGGACTGAAGCTTTCTTT,CASSLMSGGRTEAFF,TRBV7-8,NA,NA,15,TRBJ1-1
TGCAGCGTTGACGGAGCCCTTAGCCCCTACAATGAGCAGTTCTTC,CSVDGALSPYNEQFF,TRBV29-1,NA,NA,15,TRBJ2-1
TGCGCCAGCAGCTCAAACCGGGACAGGATCGAAGATACGCAGTATTTT,CASSSNRDRIEDTQYF,TRBV5-1,TRBD1,NA,16,TRBJ2-3
TGTGCCAGCAGTGGAAGACGAGGAATGAACACTGAAGCTTTCTTT,CASSGRRGMNTEAFF,TRBV25-1,NA,once,15,TRBJ1-1
TGTGCCAGCAGTGAGGGGGTGACGGGGAGCAATCAGCCCCAGCATTTT,CASSEGVTGSNQPQHF,TRBV2,NA,NA,16,TRBJ1-5
TGCAGTGCTAGAGATCCGCCGGGCACTGAAGCTTTCTTT,CSARDPPGTEAFF,TRBV20-1,NA,NA,13,TRBJ1-1
TGCAGTGCTAGGCCGGACGCTCTCAGCTATGGCTACACCTTC,CSARPDALSYGYTF,TRBV20-1,NA,NA,14,TRBJ1-2
TGTGCCAGCAGCCCCCCCGAACAAGAGACCCAGTACTTC,CASSPPEQETQYF,TRBV7-9,NA,NA,13,TRBJ2-5
TGTGCCAGCAGTACACACTCGAACAGGGATACTGAAGCTTTCTTT,CASSTHSNRDTEAFF,TRBV12-3/TRBV12-4,NA,NA,15,TRBJ1-1
TGCAGCGTTGAAGATCGAGGGACAGGGTTTTTAAACATTCAGTACTTC,CSVEDRGTGFLNIQYF,TRBV29-1,TRBD1,once,16,TRBJ2-4
TGTGCCAGCAGTTACTCCCTTATGCCCCCCTTTAACTATGGCTACACCTTC,CASSYSLMPPFNYGYTF,TRBV6-5,NA,once,17,TRBJ1-2
TGTGCCTGGAGTGTACCTTGGAGGATGAACACTGAAGCTTTCTTT,CAWSVPWRMNTEAFF,TRBV30,NA,NA,15,TRBJ1-1
TGTGCCAGCACCCGAACTCCCGGGGGTGAAGAGACCCAGTACTTC,CASTRTPGGEETQYF,TRBV12-3/TRBV12-4,NA,NA,15,TRBJ2-5
TGTGCCAGAGGGACAGGGGGGGCTCCTGGCGAGCAGTACTTC,CARGTGGAPGEQYF,TRBV2,TRBD1,once,14,TRBJ2-7
TGTGCCAGCAGTTGGCGGGGGGGAGGAAATGAGCAGTTCTTC,CASSWRGGGNEQFF,TRBV27,TRBD2,NA,14,TRBJ2-1
TGTGCCAGCAGCGTAGTAGAGACCCCCTACGAGCAGTACTTC,CASSVVETPYEQYF,TRBV9,NA,NA,14,TRBJ2-7
TGTGCCAGCAGCCAAGAAGGGAGGACAGATACGCAGTATTTT,CASSQEGRTDTQYF,TRBV3-1,NA,NA,14,TRBJ2-3
TGTGCCAGCAGCTCACCAAGAGTAGAGGGACTAGCGGGGGGTGATACGCAGTATTTT,CASSSPRVEGLAGGDTQYF,TRBV13,TRBD2,NA,19,TRBJ2-3
TGTGCCAGCAGCCATTATATCGACAAACCGGAGCAGTATTTT,CASSHYIDKPEQYF,TRBV3-1,NA,NA,14,TRBJ2-3
TGTGCCTGGAGTGTACTACGGGGGCTCGACGAGCAGTACTTC,CAWSVLRGLDEQYF,TRBV30,NA,NA,14,TRBJ2-7
TGTGCCAGCAGCCAAGATGCCAGGGTATTAGAGACCCAGTACTTC,CASSQDARVLETQYF,TRBV3-1,NA,NA,15,TRBJ2-5
TGTGCCAGCAGGTGGGGGGCCGGGACTGAAGCTTTCTTT,CASRWGAGTEAFF,TRBV6-1,NA,NA,13,TRBJ1-1
TGTGCCAGCAGTTTTAAGGGGGCCGACACCGGGGAGCTGTTTTTT,CASSFKGADTGELFF,TRBV27,TRBD1,NA,15,TRBJ2-2
TGCAGCGTTTCGGTTCAGGGTGAGAGCAATCAGCCCCAGCATTTT,CSVSVQGESNQPQHF,TRBV29-1,NA,NA,15,TRBJ1-5
TGTGCCAGCAGCCTAGAGGGATTTAGCGATGAGCAGTTCTTC,CASSLEGFSDEQFF,TRBV4-2,NA,NA,14,TRBJ2-1
TGTGCCAGCAGCTTCCTGTCGGGGGGGCAGGATACGCAGTATTTT,CASSFLSGGQDTQYF,TRBV7-9,TRBD2,NA,15,TRBJ2-3
TGCGCCAGCAGCTTGGACGACAGGATTCTTCTTGGCTACACCTTC,CASSLDDRILLGYTF,TRBV5-1,NA,once,15,TRBJ1-2